The source of this TCR beta chain is a study of identical twins (dated by TCRdb to about 2016). The study in broad terms: To test whether fetal clonotypes persist, the study used deep sequencing on TCR alpha and beta repertoires from monozygotic twins, unrelated adults of various ages, and cord blood. To rule out contamination, the twin experiments were replicated at different times with different library preparation protocols.

Library preparation used 5' RACE. These reads were obtained on an Illumina HiSeq 2000. A universal primer binding site was introduced by template switching, and a unique molecular identifier was present in the final cDNA, enabling accurate counting of TCR cDNA molecules. First-strand cDNA for TCR alpha and beta chains was synthesized from specific primers in the conserved constant-segment region. To control for contamination, every cDNA library carried two barcodes: a SMART-Mk sample barcode plus Illumina barcodes. TruSeq adapter sequences and Illumina sample barcodes were added in two successive PCR steps. Sequencing of the TCR alpha and beta cDNA libraries was done on the Illumina HiSeq platform using custom primers. Turning to the authors' computational methods: MiGEC was used to process raw reads and extract unique molecular identifiers, and MiXCR was used to find CDR3 positions. Recombination models were inferred per individual with the repgenHMM and IGoR tools using an EM algorithm. The analysis of shared clonotypes was done with the tcR package in R, with sharing normalized by the product of cloneset sizes. Out-of-frame nonproductive sequences were analyzed to study raw recombination free of thymic and clonal selection effects. TCRdb passed the public sequencing reads through fastp at Q25 and MiXCR, retaining productive beta sequences. Rows merge per CDR3 protein into single entries with the most common DNA and genes. TCRdb's processing, not the authors', yielded these V and J calls. Here the sample has about 100,000 distinct CDR3 sequences; about 5.6% occur a single time. Jointly, the top ten make up about an eighth of the sample.

Every donor in the study was a healthy Caucasian. Miltenyi CD45RO+ enrichment and human naive T-cell isolation kits were used to isolate memory (CD45RO+) and naive T cells from PBMC. Reading from cysteine to phenylalanine, the CDR3 counts 17 amino acids. CDR3 DNA only is kept here, 51 bases in frame from base 1. V is clipped by 6 bases and J by 2 bases, and the sequence between their germline boundaries is 20 bases long. Study-wide conclusions, independent of this receptor: Abundant cord blood beta clonotypes carried fewer insertions; young adult naive repertoires showed a weaker similar trend, while memory repertoires showed none. Because the same donors could not be followed over many years, conclusions were based on cross-sectional statistical analysis. In monozygotic twins, recombination models systematically underestimated out-of-frame TCR alpha sharing, but the models matched the sharing seen between unrelated individuals. Compared with coincidental sharing between unrelated individuals, out-of-frame TCR alpha sequences shared between twins showed an excess of sequences with low generation probability. Zero-insertion analyses could be partly confounded by invariant T cells such as MAIT and iNKT, though diverse VJ usage argued against such confounding for most clonotypes. The excess sharing between twins in beta out-of-frame sequences was weaker because fewer shared sequences reduced the signal-to-noise ratio.

This clonotype was seen a few times. It has no known antigen specificity. Within one base of it there is no much larger clone, and no base qualities were kept. The chain is encoded by TRBV12-3 or TRBV12-4 joined to TRBJ1-3; confidence is insufficient to name the D gene. The TCR comes from a woman aged 50 to 65 in good health. The sample taken for sequencing was memory T cells sorted from blood. According to the study, the label for this sample's cell subset or site signals: CD45RO+ enriched T cells. The base sequence is TGTGCCAGCAGACCAGACCCCTTCCTAGAAACTGGAAACACCATATATTTT. Its protein reads: CASRPDPFLETGNTIYF.